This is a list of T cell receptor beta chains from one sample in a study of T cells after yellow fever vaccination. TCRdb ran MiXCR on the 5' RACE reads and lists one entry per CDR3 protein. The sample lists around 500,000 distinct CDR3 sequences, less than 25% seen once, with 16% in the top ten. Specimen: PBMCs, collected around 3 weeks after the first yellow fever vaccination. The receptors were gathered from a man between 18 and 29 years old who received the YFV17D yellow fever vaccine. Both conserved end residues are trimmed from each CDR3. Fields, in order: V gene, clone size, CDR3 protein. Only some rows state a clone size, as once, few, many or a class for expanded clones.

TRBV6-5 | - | ASSYWGGNYGYT
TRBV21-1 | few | ASSPPVRLNQPQH
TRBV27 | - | ASSPPTGTTGKGEAF
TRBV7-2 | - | ASSFQDYGYT
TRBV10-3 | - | AISPTGETQY
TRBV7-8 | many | ASSSGGVYEQY
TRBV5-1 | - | ASSVDRPSTDTQY
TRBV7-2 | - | ASRETPSGGINEQF
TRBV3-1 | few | ASSQDSATDYYEQF
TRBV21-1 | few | ASSKGDRGHQPQH
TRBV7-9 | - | ASSLTSGGAGEQF
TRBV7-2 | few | ASSTQGLEQF
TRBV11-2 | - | ASSLDRQGAVNEQF
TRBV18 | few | ASSRDLMNTEAF
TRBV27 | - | ASSSGLSYNEQF
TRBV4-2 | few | ASSQPSGRGDTQY
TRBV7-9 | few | ASSFHQGGNEKLF
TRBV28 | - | ASSPGWSTEAF
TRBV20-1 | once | SATGAGGGYT
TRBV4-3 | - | ASSRKGEDTEAF
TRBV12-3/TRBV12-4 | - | ASSTRGLYGYT
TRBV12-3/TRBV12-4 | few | ASSLTSGGASYEQF
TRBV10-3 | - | ATEGSTGANVLT
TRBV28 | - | ASSSLRDRGTDTQY
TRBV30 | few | AWSRLGWVGEQY
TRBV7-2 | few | ASSFVQNNEQF
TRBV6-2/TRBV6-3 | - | ASSYWFLGQPNQPQH
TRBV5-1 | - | ASSPSPRGKNYDEQF
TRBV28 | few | ASGIYSETQY
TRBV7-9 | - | ASSSSETEAF
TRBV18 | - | ASSRSVRASEKLF
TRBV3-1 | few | ASSHGDMDSGANVLT
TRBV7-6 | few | ASSLVGTSNSYEQY
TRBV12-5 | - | ASGLGTSNTEAF
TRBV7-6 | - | ASSLFQEDYEQY
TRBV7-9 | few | ASSLATGDYGYT
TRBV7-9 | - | ASSLQGGSEAF
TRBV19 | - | ASSMVRGQGGSNQPQH
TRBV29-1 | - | SVQRGAHPSTDTQY
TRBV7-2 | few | ASSLALEPFNYGYT
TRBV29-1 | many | SVDRGYEQY
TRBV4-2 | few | ASSRRLAGYRGPYNEQF
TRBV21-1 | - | ASSKVPLAGGSTDTQY